This T cell receptor (beta chain) was identified in a study of blood T cell repertoires in COVID-19. Study details: Collection of acute and convalescent COVID-19 samples took place in the United States, Italy and Spain.

Clones were sequenced by immunoSEQ multiplex PCR, and TCRdb holds only the in-frame ones, with some missing. Found here are around 160,000 clones, around 85% of them singletons; the top ten hold roughly 3%. The V gene end was trimmed by 5 bases and the J gene end by 4 bases; junction bases not matched to a gene: 7. This CDR3 is 15 amino acids long. Germline V gene data show CDR1 as SGHVS and CDR2 as FQNEAQ. The receptor was derived from a woman aged 40 to 49 with active or convalescent COVID-19. Specimen: peripheral blood. The rearrangement links TRBV7-8 to TRBJ1-3; 8 bases map to TRBD1. CDR3 sequence reads: CASSPSRGLGNTIYF. Written as DNA, the CDR3 is TGTGCCAGCAGCCCCTCCAGGGGGCTAGGAAACACCATATATTTT.